This TCR beta chain stems from a study of memory CD4+ T cells and cytomegalovirus serostatus. Study-level findings and limits: The CMV-associated TCR signature appears largely within the CD4+ memory repertoire.

Data came from immunoSEQ multiplex PCR; TCRdb stores just in-frame clones and leaves some out. The sample lists around 45,000 clones; roughly 74% were seen once. A remark on this clone: Its specificity is not known. One end of the junction does not line up with germline, which may come from a read error.

The germline V gene encodes CDR1 SSHAT and CDR2 FNYEAQ (reference sequence). The CDR3 loop spans 15 amino acids. The sort gate was single viable CD3+CD4+CD8-CD45RO+ cells for memory CD4+ T cells. This TCR was sampled from an adult in good health and CMV-seropositive. The specimen sequenced was memory CD4+ T cells from blood. The rearrangement joins TRBV7-7 to TRBJ1-3, with D perhaps matching TRBD1 (5 bases). This CDR3 reads CASSPTSEGGNTIYF. CDR3 sequence (DNA): TGTGCTAGCAGCCCTACTTCGGAGGGGGGAAACACCATATATTTT.